Listed here are 30 T cell receptor beta chains from one sample, sequenced in a study of CD8 T cells in ankylosing spondylitis. TCRdb re-called the 5' RACE reads through MiXCR, storing one row per CDR3 protein. Here the sample spans hundreds of thousands of distinct CDR3 sequences, under 35% being singletons. Sequencing used blood, either unsorted or a sorted T cell fraction (not recorded which). These receptors all stem from a male donor with ankylosing spondylitis or in good health (not recorded which).

The chain's CDR3 is CASSALGSGPETSSYEQYF. CDR3 sequence (DNA): TGTGCCAGCAGTGCCCTTGGTAGCGGGCCTGAAACGAGCTCCTACGAGCAGTACTTC. The V call is TRBV6-1, the J call TRBJ2-7; TRBD2 matches 7 bases. Germline V gene sequence: CDR1 MNHNS, CDR2 SASEGT. CDR3 length: 19 amino acids. V lost 4 bases and J lost 0; bases outside the gene matches: 18.

CDR3 loop: CASSLVPGQGRETQYF. The CDR3 region has the DNA TGCGCCAGCAGCTTGGTTCCGGGACAGGGGCGGGAGACCCAGTACTTC. V gene TRBV5-1 combines with J gene TRBJ2-5; 10 nucleotides line up with TRBD1. This CDR3 comprises 16 residues. With V trimmed by 0 bases and J by 5 bases, 7 bases remained unmatched. The germline CDR1 and CDR2 sequences are SGHRS and YFSETQ.

The sample holds a few counts of this clonotype. The chain carries TRBV10-3 and TRBJ2-7; D not resolved. The CDR3 is 11 amino acids. In germline, CDR1 is ENHRY, CDR2 SYGVKD. The ends were cut back, 4 bases at V and 2 bases at J, with 3 bases in the middle. The CDR3 spells CAISATYEQYF. The DNA of the CDR3 is TGTGCCATCAGTGCTACCTACGAGCAGTACTTC.

A remark on this clonotype: Since no conserved phenylalanine or tryptophan closes the CDR3, a read error is the likely cause. The gene calls are TRBV5-6 and TRBJ2-2; D gene unclear. Germline V gene data show CDR1 as SGHDT and CDR2 as YYEEEE. The CDR3 is 11 amino acids. The CDR3 protein is CAGSFRSELFL. The CDR3, as DNA: TGTGCCGGCAGCTTCCGTTCCGAGCTGTTTTTG.

This rearrangement joins TRBV20-1 to TRBJ2-3; D is unresolved. The CDR3 spans 13 residues. The V gene's germline CDR1 is DFQATT and CDR2 SNEGSKA (reference sequence). Trimming shortened V by 2 bases and J by 2 bases, and 8 bases separated the two germline ends. CDR3: CSARSLNTDTQYF. DNA for the CDR3: TGCAGTGCTAGATCGCTCAACACAGATACGCAGTATTTT.

This clonotype is a singleton in its sample. The genes are TRBV5-1 and TRBJ2-1; 9 bases align to TRBD2. Per germline, CDR1 SGHRS and CDR2 YFSETQ. V shed 1 base, J shed 4 bases, and the junction held 6 bases outside the gene matches. CDR3 length equals 16 residues. DNA of the CDR3: TGCGCCAGCAGCTTGACTAGCGGGTCCCTTTACAATGAGCAGTTCTTC. The encoded protein is CASSLTSGSLYNEQFF.

This clonotype came up many times. This rearrangement joins TRBV29-1 to TRBJ2-3; 9 bases fit TRBD2. The CDR3 covers 14 residues. V gave up 4 bases and J gave up 2 bases; unmatched junction bases: 4. Germline V CDR1 and CDR2: SQVTM, ANQGSEA. The CDR3: CSVVLAGITDTQYF. CDR3 bases: TGCAGCGTTGTCCTAGCGGGGATCACAGATACGCAGTATTTT.

V and J are TRBV24-1 and TRBJ2-1; 8 bases map to TRBD1. V was pared by 5 bases and J by 5 bases, with 7 bases of the junction left unmatched. CDR1 is KGHDR, CDR2 SFDVKD, per germline. The CDR3 runs to 15 residues. DNA of the CDR3: TGTGCCACCAGTGGCAGACAGGGGCCCCACAATGAGCAGTTCTTC. This gives the protein CATSGRQGPHNEQFF.

The chain couples TRBV28 to TRBJ2-1; D not resolved. Germline values: CDR1 MDHEN, CDR2 SYDVKM. Trimming cost V 7 bases and J 0 bases, with 4 bases left between them. There are 12 residues in the CDR3. The CDR3 is CASKSSYNEQFF. DNA for the CDR3: TGTGCCAGCAAAAGCTCCTACAATGAGCAGTTCTTC.

In regard to this clonotype: At one boundary the junction diverges from the germline segment, which might be a read error. The chain joins TRBV20-1 to TRBJ1-2, with D perhaps TRBD1 (6 bases). Per germline, CDR1 DFQATT and CDR2 SNEGSKA (reference sequence). This CDR3 spans 10 amino acids. CDR3 DNA: TGCAGTGCTAGAGTCAGGGGTCCTTACTTC. The encoded protein is CSARVRGPYF.

This clonotype occurred a few times. The rearrangement links TRBV27 to TRBJ2-7, with unresolved D. Trimming pared 5 bases from V and 3 bases from J, leaving 11 bases between. Germline values: CDR1 MNHEY, CDR2 SMNVEV (reference sequence). CDR3 length equals 13 residues. This CDR3 reads CASSQPPLYEQYF. CDR3 in DNA: TGTGCCAGCAGTCAACCGCCTCTCTACGAGCAGTACTTC.

The V and J genes are TRBV29-1 and TRBJ2-1; D not resolved. The length of the CDR3 is 15 residues. Germline lookup yields CDR1 SQVTM and CDR2 ANQGSEA. The V end lost 1 base, the J end lost 0 bases, and 10 bases lay between the germline ends. The CDR3, as DNA: TGCAGCGTTGAAGCCGCGGAGAGCTCCTACAATGAGCAGTTCTTC. It encodes CSVEAAESSYNEQFF.

This clonotype has more than one count but fewer than ten. An end of the junction does not agree with germline; a read error may underlie this. CDR3 in amino acids: CASSPRTRGRVAF. In DNA, the CDR3 is TGTGCCAGCAGCCCTCGCACCAGGGGGCGCGTCGCCTTC. The chain joins TRBV28 to TRBJ1-2; 8 bases are a match to TRBD1. CDR3 length: 13 amino acids. CDR1 and CDR2 (germline): MDHEN, SYDVKM.

V gene TRBV20-1 combines with J gene TRBJ2-5; 7 bases are a match to TRBD1. Germline V CDR1 and CDR2: DFQATT, SNEGSKA (reference sequence). The trim removed 5 bases at V and 2 bases at J, leaving 5 bases unmatched. This CDR3 spans 13 amino acids. The CDR3 here is CSAYTGAQETQYF. CDR3 nucleotides: TGCAGTGCTTACACAGGGGCTCAAGAGACCCAGTACTTC.

The chain couples TRBV20-1 to TRBJ2-7; 7 positions match TRBD1. The CDR3 consists of 15 residues. Per the germline V gene, CDR1 is DFQATT and CDR2 is SNEGSKA (reference sequence). The ends lost 0 bases at V and 2 bases at J; junction bases unmatched: 7. The CDR3 spells CSARDPVRGTYEQYF. The CDR3, as DNA: TGCAGTGCTAGAGATCCGGTCAGGGGGACCTACGAGCAGTACTTC.

V gene TRBV12-2 combines with J gene TRBJ2-3. TRBV12-2 is labeled a pseudogene. The CDR3 has 12 residues. The CDR3 spells CASRPNTDTQYF. In DNA, the CDR3 is TGTGCAAGTCGCCCGAACACAGATACGCAGTATTTT.

The table lists this clonotype with many counts. This rearrangement joins TRBV29-1 to TRBJ1-1; D unresolved. Trimming removed 6 bases at V and 1 base at J, with 3 bases between. CDR3 length: 10 amino acids. Germline lookup yields CDR1 SQVTM and CDR2 ANQGSEA. The CDR3 nucleotides are TGCAGCGTGAGGAACACTGAAGCTTTCTTT. It is translated as CSVRNTEAFF. The variable domain in full, completed from reference TRBV29-1 and TRBJ1-1, reads SAVISQKPSRDICQRGTSLTIQCQVDSQVTMMFWYRQQPGQSLTLIATANQGSEATYESGFVIDKFPISRPNLTFSTLTVSNMSPEDSSIYLCSVRNTEAFFGQGTRLTVV.

The chain joins TRBV20-1 to TRBJ2-3, with D possibly matching TRBD2 (5 bases). Trimming took 0 bases from V and 3 from J, leaving 19 bases between them. The V gene's germline CDR1 is DFQATT and CDR2 SNEGSKA (reference sequence). This CDR3 region has 17 residues. The CDR3 sequence is CSARDLLALAYTDTQYF. The CDR3 DNA is TGCAGTGCTAGAGATCTCCTAGCACTCGCCTATACAGATACGCAGTATTTT.

The J gene is TRBJ2-7, the V gene TRBV12-3 or TRBV12-4, with D perhaps TRBD1 (6 bases). The CDR3 spans 14 residues. With 2 bases removed from V and 3 bases from J, the gap between germline ends came to 11 bases. CDR3: CASSLSLTGYEQYF. The CDR3 coding sequence is TGTGCCAGCAGTTTATCCCTGACAGGCTACGAGCAGTACTTC.

This clonotype was seen a few times. The chain has TRBV20-1 and TRBJ2-7; D not resolved. CDR3 length equals 11 residues. Trimming removed 2 bases from V and 2 bases from J, with 4 bases in between. Germline-derived CDR1 and CDR2 are DFQATT and SNEGSKA (reference sequence). CDR3 residues: CSARKAYEQYF. The CDR3, as DNA: TGCAGTGCTAGAAAGGCCTACGAGCAGTACTTC.

This clonotype was observed a handful of times. Here the CDR3 reads CASSWGGRSSYGYTF. DNA for the CDR3: TGTGCCAGCAGTTGGGGGGGGCGCTCAAGCTATGGCTACACCTTC. This sequence joins TRBV6-5 and TRBJ1-2, with D possibly TRBD1 on 6 matching bases. This CDR3 is built from 15 residues. V lost 4 bases, J lost 4 bases, and 16 bases lay in between. From germline, CDR1 is MNHEY and CDR2 SVGAGI.

This clonotype was observed a few times. The chain joins TRBV20-1 to TRBJ2-1; D gene ambiguous. The CDR3 contains 13 residues. Germline V gene sequence: CDR1 DFQATT, CDR2 SNEGSKA (reference sequence). With 6 bases removed from V and 5 bases from J, the gap between germline ends came to 14 bases. CDR3 in DNA: TGCAGTGCCACACACCCCCGGCACAATGAGCAGTTCTTC. Its translation is CSATHPRHNEQFF.

The sample holds many counts of this clonotype. The J gene is TRBJ2-5, the V gene TRBV20-1, with D possibly being TRBD1 (6 bases). CDR1 DFQATT and CDR2 SNEGSKA come from the germline V gene (reference sequence). CDR3 length: 14 residues. The germline V and J ends were trimmed by 8 bases and 4 bases, with 20 bases remaining between them. Here the CDR3 reads CSSPQGSARETQYF. For the CDR3, the DNA is TGCAGTTCCCCCCAGGGGAGTGCGAGAGAGACCCAGTACTTC.

The chain is built from TRBV5-5 and TRBJ2-4, with D unclear. From germline, CDR1 is SGHKS and CDR2 YYEKEE (reference sequence). The CDR3 length is 14 residues. V lost 1 base to trimming and J lost 0 bases, with 5 bases between them. The CDR3 nucleotides are TGTGCCAGCAGCTTGATTCTAGCCAAAAACATTCAGTACTTC. Translation gives CASSLILAKNIQYF.

The chain joins TRBV28 to TRBJ2-1; D uncertain. CDR3 length: 14 residues. Germline V lookup: CDR1 MDHEN, CDR2 SYDVKM. V lost 10 bases and J lost 0, with 13 bases in between. The CDR3 nucleotides are TGTGCCACCCGGCCCCCGAGCTCCTACAATGAGCAGTTCTTC. Translating it yields CATRPPSSYNEQFF.

The chain couples TRBV6-1 to TRBJ2-6; the D call may be TRBD1 or TRBD2 (5 bases each). Per the germline V gene, CDR1 is MNHNS and CDR2 is SASEGT. This CDR3 region has 15 residues. V lost 5 bases, J lost 0 bases, and 8 bases lay in between. The CDR3 loop is CASSQGTSGANVLTF. The CDR3, as DNA: TGTGCCAGCAGTCAAGGGACCTCTGGGGCCAACGTCCTGACTTTC.

This clonotype was found a few times. The genes are TRBV20-1 and TRBJ1-1; D is undetermined. CDR1 is DFQATT and CDR2 is SNEGSKA in the germline V gene (reference sequence). Trimming cost V 7 bases and J 4 bases, with 16 bases left between them. This CDR3 is 13 amino acids long. CDR3 sequence reads: CSVSPGLVTEAFF. The CDR3, as DNA: TGCAGTGTCTCACCCGGGTTAGTCACTGAAGCTTTCTTT.

This clonotype came up many times. The chain employs TRBV20-1 and TRBJ1-1, with D unclear. V dropped 3 bases and J dropped 0 bases, with 5 bases sitting between them. The CDR3 length is 12 residues. Germline V gene sequence: CDR1 DFQATT, CDR2 SNEGSKA (reference sequence). The CDR3 region has the DNA TGCAGTGCTAGGGGTCTGAACACTGAAGCTTTCTTT. Encoded protein: CSARGLNTEAFF.

The table lists this clonotype with a few counts. The chain couples TRBV20-1 to TRBJ2-7; either TRBD1 or TRBD2 may supply D (5 bases each). CDR1 and CDR2 from the germline V gene are DFQATT and SNEGSKA (reference sequence). V was trimmed by 0 bases and J by 5 bases, leaving 20 bases between them. The CDR3 consists of 16 residues. Here the CDR3 reads CSARDPQGPSTHEQYF. The DNA for the CDR3 is TGCAGTGCTAGAGATCCGCAGGGACCCTCCACCCACGAGCAGTACTTC.

The DNA for the CDR3 is TGCGCCAGCGCCCGCTTGGGGGCAAGAGACACTGAAGCTTTCTTT. It translates to CASARLGARDTEAFF. This sequence joins TRBV5-1 and TRBJ1-1, with a weak D call TRBD1 (6 bases). The V end was cut by 7 bases, the J end by 3 bases, with 19 bases between. This CDR3 has 15 residues. The germline V gene encodes CDR1 SGHRS and CDR2 YFSETQ.